A selection of T cell receptor beta chains follows, all from one sample in a study of T cells after yellow fever vaccination. TCRdb fed the 5' RACE reads into MiXCR, producing one record per CDR3 protein. The sample comprises 450,000 to 650,000 distinct CDR3 sequences, 20% to 25% of which are singletons, and roughly a sixth rests with the top ten. Source: PBMCs, taken around 3 weeks after the first yellow fever vaccination. The receptors derive from a man aged 18-30 years who received the YFV17D yellow fever vaccine. Both conserved end residues are part of each CDR3. The D gene is left open where the match is weak. Part of the rows lack a size; the others show once, few, many or a class for expanded clones.

J gene: TRBJ1-4; clone size: -; V gene: TRBV5-1; D gene: -; CDR3 protein: CASSLVSESNEKLFF; CDR3 DNA: TGCGCCAGCAGCTTGGTCTCTGAGTCTAATGAAAAACTGTTTTTT
J gene: TRBJ2-6; clone size: -; V gene: TRBV6-1; D gene: TRBD1; CDR3 protein: CASAHRGRAAGANVLTF; CDR3 DNA: TGTGCCAGCGCCCACAGGGGACGGGCTGCTGGGGCCAACGTCCTGACTTTC
J gene: TRBJ2-1; clone size: many; V gene: TRBV7-2; D gene: -; CDR3 protein: CASIYLDGGEQFF; CDR3 DNA: TGTGCCAGCATCTACCTTGACGGGGGTGAGCAGTTCTTC
J gene: TRBJ2-1; clone size: few; V gene: TRBV6-1; D gene: TRBD1; CDR3 protein: CASYSGTGSHEQFF; CDR3 DNA: TGTGCCAGCTATTCCGGGACAGGATCCCATGAGCAGTTCTTC
J gene: TRBJ1-2; clone size: -; V gene: TRBV6-6; D gene: -; CDR3 protein: CAIRGFDDGYTF; CDR3 DNA: TGTGCCATCCGGGGGTTCGATGATGGCTACACCTTC
J gene: TRBJ1-1; clone size: few; V gene: TRBV9; D gene: -; CDR3 protein: CASTRSPQNDGEAFF; CDR3 DNA: TGTGCCAGCACCCGTAGTCCCCAAAATGACGGTGAAGCTTTCTTT
J gene: TRBJ2-1; clone size: -; V gene: TRBV4-2; D gene: TRBD2; CDR3 protein: CASSQDLRLAGANF; CDR3 DNA: TGTGCCAGCAGCCAAGATCTGCGACTAGCGGGGGCCAACTTC
J gene: TRBJ2-1; clone size: few; V gene: TRBV29-1; D gene: -; CDR3 protein: CSVSAGSSYNEQFF; CDR3 DNA: TGCAGCGTTTCTGCGGGGAGCTCCTACAATGAGCAGTTCTTC
J gene: TRBJ2-5; clone size: few; V gene: TRBV5-1; D gene: -; CDR3 protein: CASSFGWTEETQYF; CDR3 DNA: TGCGCCAGCAGCTTCGGATGGACGGAAGAGACCCAGTACTTC
J gene: TRBJ1-1; clone size: -; V gene: TRBV9; D gene: -; CDR3 protein: CASSVGGRAEAFF; CDR3 DNA: TGTGCCAGCAGCGTGGGGGGACGGGCTGAAGCTTTCTTT
J gene: TRBJ1-2; clone size: -; V gene: TRBV3-1; D gene: -; CDR3 protein: CASSQGLVYGYTF; CDR3 DNA: TGTGCCAGCAGCCAAGGCCTAGTCTATGGCTACACCTTC
J gene: TRBJ2-2; clone size: -; V gene: TRBV30; D gene: -; CDR3 protein: CAWSTYSAGELFF; CDR3 DNA: TGTGCCTGGAGTACTTACTCCGCCGGGGAGCTGTTTTTT
J gene: TRBJ2-7; clone size: -; V gene: TRBV29-1; D gene: TRBD1; CDR3 protein: CSVAPGTGFYEQYF; CDR3 DNA: TGCAGCGTGGCGCCCGGGACAGGATTCTACGAGCAGTACTTC
J gene: TRBJ1-6; clone size: -; V gene: TRBV19; D gene: TRBD1; CDR3 protein: CASSRSGTVGSPLHF; CDR3 DNA: TGTGCCAGTAGTAGATCCGGGACAGTTGGGTCACCCCTCCACTTT
J gene: TRBJ1-1; clone size: few; V gene: TRBV7-2; D gene: -; CDR3 protein: CATNDRPNTEAFF; CDR3 DNA: TGTGCCACCAATGACCGACCTAACACTGAAGCTTTCTTT
J gene: TRBJ1-1; clone size: few; V gene: TRBV15; D gene: -; CDR3 protein: CATSRVGGSYTEAFF; CDR3 DNA: TGTGCCACCAGCAGAGTGGGGGGCTCGTACACTGAAGCTTTCTTT
J gene: TRBJ1-6; clone size: -; V gene: TRBV20-1; D gene: -; CDR3 protein: CSARDPGDSPLHF; CDR3 DNA: TGCAGTGCTAGAGATCCGGGGGATTCACCCCTCCACTTT
J gene: TRBJ2-5; clone size: -; V gene: TRBV7-9; D gene: -; CDR3 protein: CASSLSTGLETQYF; CDR3 DNA: TGTGCCAGCAGCTTGTCTACGGGGCTGGAGACCCAGTACTTC
J gene: TRBJ2-3; clone size: -; V gene: TRBV9; D gene: TRBD2; CDR3 protein: CASSLGLAGHTDTQYF; CDR3 DNA: TGTGCCAGCAGCTTGGGACTAGCGGGGCACACAGATACGCAGTATTTT
J gene: TRBJ1-2; clone size: -; V gene: TRBV4-1; D gene: -; CDR3 protein: CASSQLGTHYGYTF; CDR3 DNA: TGCGCCAGCAGCCAATTGGGAACACACTATGGCTACACCTTC
J gene: TRBJ2-3; clone size: -; V gene: TRBV20-1; D gene: TRBD1; CDR3 protein: CSATDRGLDTQYF; CDR3 DNA: TGCAGTGCTACGGACAGGGGTTTAGATACGCAGTATTTT